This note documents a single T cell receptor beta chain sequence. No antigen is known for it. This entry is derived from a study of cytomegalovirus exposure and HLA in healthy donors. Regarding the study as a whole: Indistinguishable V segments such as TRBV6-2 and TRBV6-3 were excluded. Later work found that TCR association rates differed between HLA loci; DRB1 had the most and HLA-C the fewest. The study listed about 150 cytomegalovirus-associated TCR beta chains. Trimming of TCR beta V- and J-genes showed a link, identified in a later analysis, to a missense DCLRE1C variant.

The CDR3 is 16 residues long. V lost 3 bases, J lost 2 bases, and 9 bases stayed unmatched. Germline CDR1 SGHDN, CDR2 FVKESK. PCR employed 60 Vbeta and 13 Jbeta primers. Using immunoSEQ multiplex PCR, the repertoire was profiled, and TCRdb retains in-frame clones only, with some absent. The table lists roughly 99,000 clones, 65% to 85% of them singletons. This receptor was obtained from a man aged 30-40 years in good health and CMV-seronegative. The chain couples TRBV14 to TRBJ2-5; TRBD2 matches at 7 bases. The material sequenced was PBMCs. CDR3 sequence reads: CASSHPRTSLQETQYF. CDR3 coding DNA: TGTGCCAGCAGCCACCCGAGGACTAGTCTACAAGAGACCCAGTACTTC. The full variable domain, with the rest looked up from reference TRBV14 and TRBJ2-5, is EAGVTQFPSHSVIEKGQTVTLRCDPISGHDNLYWYRRVMGKEIKFLLHFVKESKQDESGMPNNRFLAERTGGTYSTLKVQPAELEDSGVYFCASSHPRTSLQETQYFGPGTRLLVL.